Given below is one TCR beta chain in context. Only a few counts were recorded for this clonotype. What this receptor recognizes is not known. One base away there is no much larger clone; base qualities are not given. V has 2 bases trimmed and J has 5 bases trimmed; junction bases matching no gene number 4. The germline V gene (reference sequence) sets CDR1 to DFQATT and CDR2 to SNEGSKA. The cysteine opens and the phenylalanine closes a CDR3 of 14 amino acids. Only the CDR3 region is kept as DNA, spanning 42 bases read in frame from base 1. The data are from a study of T cell repertoires in cytomegalovirus infection (dated by TCRdb to about 2019). Background for the entire study: Donor HLA type was relevant to the analysis, as public TCR beta signatures indicated carriage of CMV infection together with the matching HLA type. The paper as a whole reports these results and caveats: In both this cohort and an independent roughly 330-donor cohort, the cumulative frequency of public TCR beta family members distinguished carriers of CMV infection plus the relevant HLA type. The ex vivo response was dominated by HLA-C-restricted CMV-specific TCR beta clonotypes, which also provided the single most frequent clonotype in two of eight donors.

For sequencing, an Illumina HiSeq 1500 was employed. TCRdb reanalyzed the raw reads on its own, using fastp at Q25 for trimming and MiXCR for clone calling, and kept in-frame beta chains. Rows matching on CDR3 protein sequence are summarized as one entry with the most common DNA and genes. This sample lists fewer than 300,000 distinct CDR3 sequences; about a quarter were detected once. Of the sample, around 13% is held by the ten largest clones. The source material was PBMCs. Here the chain combines TRBV20-1 and TRBJ2-2; TRBD2 agrees with 8 junctional bases. The sequence was obtained from a human donor in good health (CMV status not recorded). Some clones in this sample may be carry-over from other donors' samples. The CDR3 protein is CSARKTSVTGELFF. The nucleotide sequence is TGCAGTGCTAGAAAGACTAGCGTAACCGGGGAGCTGTTTTTT.